The source of this T cell receptor beta chain is a study of human T cells and chemical hapten exposure. About the research overall: Weekly administration of diphenylcyclopropenone to the scalp of patients continued throughout the roughly 22-week study.

This clonotype was seen ten or more times. Time point denoted: patch test 1, 2 weeks after DPC sensitization. Documented treatment: therapeutic diphenylcyclopropenone sensitization with weekly scalp DPC. Unseparated into fractions, whole blood served as the source from which total RNA was extracted. Using its own MiXCR run on the RACE reads, TCRdb lists one record per CDR3 protein. In the table there are under 450,000 distinct CDR3 sequences, 4% to 5.5% of which are singletons. The TCR sequence derives from a woman aged 45-60 years with alopecia areata. Some clones in this sample may be carry-over from other donors' samples. Sequences were derived from whole blood, sampled in connection with sensitization to the hapten diphenylcyclopropenone (DPC).

CDR3 DNA: TGTGCCAGCATCCAGAAACAGGGTTGGCGGTCACCCCTCCACTTT. Its protein product is CASIQKQGWRSPLHF. The chain couples TRBV27 to TRBJ1-6; a weak D match, TRBD1 (6 bases). The V end was cut by 7 bases, the J end by 10 bases, with 20 bases between. This CDR3 region has 15 residues. Germline assignment: CDR1 MNHEY and CDR2 SMNVEV (reference sequence).